The 25 T cell receptor beta chains in this list originate from one sample, sequenced in a study of response to subunit inactivated influenza vaccine. MiXCR, run by TCRdb on the RT-PCR reads, gives a single entry per CDR3 protein. The sample yields approximately 700,000 distinct CDR3 sequences, about 15% seen once. Specimen: PBMCs from blood, collected 14 days before vaccination. The source is a man between 50 and 59 years old who received an inactivated influenza vaccine.

This sequence joins TRBV10-3 and TRBJ2-6, with no clear D. The CDR3 covers 15 residues. Between the trimmed V and J ends, which lost 4 bases and 0 bases, there was a span of 7 bases. Germline CDR1 is ENHRY and CDR2 is SYGVKD. For the CDR3, the DNA is TGTGCCATCAGTGGCCAGCTCTCTGGGGCCAACGTCCTGACTTTC. Amino acids: CAISGQLSGANVLTF.

This clonotype was counted between two and nine times. The V gene is TRBV20-1, the J gene TRBJ2-1; either TRBD1 or TRBD2 may supply D (5 bases each). In germline, CDR1 is DFQATT, CDR2 SNEGSKA (reference sequence). V was shortened by 7 bases and J by 5 bases, with 15 bases between the two germline ends. This CDR3 is 13 amino acids long. The CDR3 loop is CSEYPRGHNEQFF. CDR3 nucleotide sequence: TGCAGTGAGTACCCGAGGGGCCACAATGAGCAGTTCTTC.

The CDR3 sequence is CASSRGQASDIQYF. The CDR3 bases are TGTGCCAGCTCACGTGGACAGGCCAGTGACATTCAGTACTTC. This chain uses TRBV18 with TRBJ2-4; 7 bases agree with TRBD1. Trimming at V came to 4 bases and at J to 8 bases, leaving 8 bases not matched to a gene. The CDR3 totals 14 residues. CDR1 is KGHSH, CDR2 LQKENI, per germline.

The rearrangement joins TRBV9 to TRBJ1-2; TRBD1 matches at 9 bases. CDR1 and CDR2 from the germline V gene are SGDLS and YYNGEE. J lost 4 bases, V lost 2 bases, and 3 bases had no gene match. The CDR3 totals 14 residues. The CDR3, as DNA: TGTGCCAGCAGCGTGACAGGGGGGTCCTATGGCTACACCTTC. The encoded protein is CASSVTGGSYGYTF.

This clonotype was seen ten or more times. V usage is TRBV7-9 and J usage is TRBJ2-5; weak D call: TRBD1 (6 bases). V was pared by 8 bases and J by 2 bases, with 9 bases between. The germline gives CDR1 SEHNR, CDR2 FQNEAQ (reference sequence). There are 12 residues in the CDR3. The CDR3 DNA reads TGTGCCAGCTCGACAGGACAAGAGACCCAGTACTTC. This codes for CASSTGQETQYF.

This clonotype came up many times. The rearrangement uses TRBV12-3 or TRBV12-4 and TRBJ2-1; weak D call: TRBD1 (5 bases). The CDR3 is 14 amino acids. V was clipped by 8 bases and J by 8 bases, with 19 bases between them. The CDR3 DNA is TGTGCCAGCGGGGCTGGCCGAGAAAGGGATGAGCAGTTCTTC. This sequence encodes CASGAGRERDEQFF.

The V gene is TRBV5-6, the J gene TRBJ1-3; the match to TRBD1 covers 9 bases. This CDR3 has 17 residues. CDR1 and CDR2 (germline): SGHDT, YYEEEE. V gave up 0 bases and J gave up 2 bases; unmatched junction bases: 6. The CDR3 here is CASSLDRRTGAGNTIYF. The CDR3 DNA reads as TGTGCCAGCAGCTTGGATAGGCGGACAGGGGCTGGAAACACCATATATTTT.

In this sample, this clonotype turned up a few times. J is TRBJ2-1 and V is TRBV24-1; D remains unclear. V was cut by 4 bases and J by 3 bases, with 6 bases left in between. The CDR3 extends over 13 amino acids. CDR1 and CDR2 from the germline V gene are KGHDR and SFDVKD. The CDR3 coding sequence is TGTGCCACCAGTGACCCGGGCTACAATGAGCAGTTCTTC. It specifies CATSDPGYNEQFF.

J is TRBJ1-4 and V is TRBV29-1; 12 nucleotides line up with TRBD1. The J segment lost 8 bases and the V segment lost 4 bases, leaving 5 bases of the junction unmatched. This CDR3 region has 14 residues. Germline values: CDR1 SQVTM, CDR2 ANQGSEA. The CDR3: CSVARGTGGEKLFF. The DNA for the CDR3 is TGCAGCGTTGCCCGAGGGACAGGGGGCGAAAAACTGTTTTTT.

This clonotype occurred many times. V usage is TRBV5-6 and J usage is TRBJ2-7; D is unclear. Germline V gene data show CDR1 as SGHDT and CDR2 as YYEEEE. The CDR3 is 14 amino acids. V shed 3 bases and J shed 1 base, with 11 bases lying between them. The CDR3 region has the DNA TGTGCCAGCAGCTCGACGGTACGGTCCTACGAGCAGTACTTC. Translating it yields CASSSTVRSYEQYF.

This clonotype was detected many times. This chain links TRBV12-3 or TRBV12-4 with TRBJ1-2, with TRBD1 matching 9 bases. V lost 6 bases and J lost 2; bases outside the gene matches: 4. This CDR3 has 14 amino acids. The CDR3 loop reads CASSSGTGNYGYTF. Here the CDR3 DNA reads TGTGCCAGCAGCTCCGGGACAGGGAACTATGGCTACACCTTC.

The genes are TRBV7-2 and TRBJ2-3, with TRBD2 identical over 8 bases. The CDR3 sequence is 17 residues long. Germline lookup yields CDR1 SGHTA and CDR2 FQGNSA. The trim removed 3 bases at V and 4 bases at J, leaving 12 bases unmatched. The CDR3 spells CASSLLAGSAAADTQYF. In DNA form, the CDR3 reads TGTGCCAGCAGCTTGCTAGCGGGTAGCGCGGCGGCAGATACGCAGTATTTT.

This clonotype was observed a few times. V is TRBV20-1 and J is TRBJ2-7, with D uncertain. In germline, CDR1 is DFQATT, CDR2 SNEGSKA (reference sequence). The CDR3 consists of 15 residues. V lost 0 bases, J lost 2 bases, and 14 bases lay in between. CDR3 sequence (DNA): TGCAGTGCTAGAGATCGTCGGAAGCCGGCCTACGAGCAGTACTTC. It codes for CSARDRRKPAYEQYF.

The CDR3 sequence is CASSFTRVNTGELFF. For the CDR3, the DNA is TGTGCCAGCAGCTTCACCAGGGTTAACACCGGGGAGCTGTTTTTT. The V call is TRBV7-2, the J call TRBJ2-2; weak D call: TRBD1 (5 bases). The CDR3 covers 15 residues. Germline values: CDR1 SGHTA, CDR2 FQGNSA. The germline V and J ends were trimmed by 3 bases and 2 bases, with 10 bases remaining between them.

This clonotype has only a few counts. The chain carries TRBV28 and TRBJ2-7, with D unclear. Deletions cut 1 base from V and 7 bases from J, with 14 bases between. From germline, CDR1 is MDHEN and CDR2 SYDVKM. The CDR3 is made up of 14 amino acids. This CDR3 is CASSLSTPPWEQYF. The CDR3 DNA reads TGTGCCAGCAGTTTATCAACACCCCCATGGGAGCAGTACTTC.

This clonotype was seen only a few times. V usage is TRBV20-1 and J usage is TRBJ2-1; D is uncertain. Germline loops: CDR1 DFQATT, CDR2 SNEGSKA (reference sequence). V was cut by 6 bases and J by 6 bases, with 12 bases left in between. The CDR3 spans 12 residues. The CDR3 DNA reads as TGCAGTGCCCAATTTATAGGCAATGAGCAGTTCTTC. Protein: CSAQFIGNEQFF.

The chain carries TRBV7-6 and TRBJ2-7; 9 nucleotides agree with TRBD1. V shed 5 bases and J 3 bases; nucleotides not matched to a gene: 8. The CDR3 contains 15 residues. The V gene's germline CDR1 is SGHVS and CDR2 FNYEAQ. The CDR3 reads CASSPNRDRVYEQYF. In nucleotides, the CDR3 is TGTGCCAGCAGCCCCAACCGGGACAGGGTCTACGAGCAGTACTTC.

This clonotype was picked up a small number of times. Since a much larger clone is just one base distant, this may be a read error. J is TRBJ1-1 and V is TRBV12-3 or TRBV12-4, with 8 bases aligning to TRBD1. The CDR3 runs to 14 residues. J was trimmed by 1 base and V by 3 bases; bases with no gene match: 1. CDR3 bases: TGTGCCAGCAGTTTTACAGGGGGGAACACTGAAGCTTTCTTT. This encodes CASSFTGGNTEAFF.

This clonotype was counted many times. The chain has TRBV27 and TRBJ1-2; a possible D gene is TRBD1 (5 bases). V was cut by 7 bases and J by 3 bases, with 15 bases left in between. CDR3 size: 14 residues. Germline V gene sequence: CDR1 MNHEY, CDR2 SMNVEV (reference sequence). The CDR3 is CASKRGQGDYGYTF. The CDR3, as DNA: TGTGCCAGCAAAAGAGGCCAGGGTGACTATGGCTACACCTTC.

This clonotype has only a few counts. The chain couples TRBV19 to TRBJ2-1; no reliable D call. Trimming stripped 6 bases from V and 10 bases from J, with 13 bases between. CDR1 is LNHDA and CDR2 is SQIVND in the germline V gene (reference sequence). The CDR3 covers 12 residues. This chain's CDR3 is CASRSMGREQFF. CDR3 nucleotides: TGTGCCAGTAGGTCAATGGGCCGCGAGCAGTTCTTC.

Here the CDR3 reads CASSPAGTGGVYTQYF. DNA for the CDR3: TGTGCCAGCAGCCCTGCGGGGACAGGGGGCGTGTATACGCAGTATTTT. This chain links TRBV7-3 with TRBJ2-3; 12 bases agree with TRBD1. Germline assignment: CDR1 SGHTA and CDR2 FQGTGA. The length of the CDR3 is 16 residues. Trimming cost V 5 bases and J 7 bases; bases outside gene matches: 10.

This clonotype was seen more than once but under ten times. The chain is built from TRBV5-1 and TRBJ2-7; D is uncertain. CDR3 size: 15 residues. V lost 1 base and J lost 6, with 17 bases in between. Germline-derived CDR1 and CDR2 are SGHRS and YFSETQ. CDR3 nucleotide sequence: TGCGCCAGCAGCTTGAATGGTGCCAGCCTCTTCGAGCAGTACTTC. This codes for CASSLNGASLFEQYF.

This clonotype has only a few counts. The rearrangement joins TRBV28 to TRBJ2-5; no firm D call. Germline loops: CDR1 MDHEN, CDR2 SYDVKM. The CDR3 has 14 residues. V was pared by 5 bases and J by 1 base, with 11 bases between. In DNA, the CDR3 is TGTGCCAGCAGTGCCGTCGTCGCCCAAGAGACCCAGTACTTC. It specifies CASSAVVAQETQYF.

V is TRBV20-1 and J is TRBJ2-1; 10 bases agree with TRBD1. Losses at the gene ends were 6 bases for V and 4 bases for J; bases not matched to a gene: 6. Germline assignment: CDR1 DFQATT and CDR2 SNEGSKA (reference sequence). The CDR3 consists of 14 residues. In nucleotides, the CDR3 is TGCAGTGCCCTCCCGGGACAGGGGTACAATGAGCAGTTCTTC. This gives the protein CSALPGQGYNEQFF.

This clonotype was detected only a few times. The chain carries TRBV27 and TRBJ1-6; the D is unclear. Germline CDR1 is MNHEY and CDR2 is SMNVEV (reference sequence). The CDR3 contains 16 residues. V lost 1 base and J lost 6, with 13 bases in between. The CDR3 here is CASSLFCVWVNSPLHF. As DNA, the CDR3 is TGTGCCAGCAGTTTATTTTGCGTATGGGTTAATTCACCCCTCCACTTT.